This TCR beta chain originates from a study of control samples from healthy donors and cancer patients. Measured with immunoSEQ multiplex PCR; TCRdb has only the in-frame clones, and not every one. The sample lists 70,000 to 95,000 clones, approximately 91% occurring once. Germline CDR1 MNHNY, CDR2 SVGAGI (reference sequence). J was trimmed by 1 base and V by 5 bases; bases with no gene match: 6. The length of the CDR3 is 15 residues. The material sequenced was blood. V is TRBV6-6 and J is TRBJ2-3; 7 bases are shared with TRBD1. The sequence derives from a woman aged 25 to 39 in good health. The CDR3 nucleotides read TGTGCCAGCAGTCCTGGACAGGTGGGCACAGATACGCAGTATTTT. Translation: CASSPGQVGTDTQYF.